This TCR beta chain was obtained from a study of OX40 agonist ivuxolimab in advanced cancers. Background on the study: Averaging roughly 60 years in age, with a range of roughly 20 to 79, the cohort was more than 75% male. Study conclusions and caveats: On average, CD8+ T cells had more expanded clones than CD4+. Some nonresponders additionally presented with little normalized T-cell clonal expansion.

In the case of this clone: The antigen remains unidentified.

Method: immunoSEQ multiplex PCR; TCRdb's copy keeps in-frame clones and lacks some. The sample carries 65,000 to 90,000 clones, roughly 90% recorded once. The CDR3 is 15 residues long. Trimming removed 0 bases from V and 5 bases from J; junction bases left unmatched: 4. CDR1 is MNHEY, CDR2 SMNVEV, per germline (reference sequence). The TCR originated in an adult with an advanced solid tumor such as melanoma, head and neck, liver or kidney cancer. The sequencing here drew on CD4+ or CD8+ T cells sorted from blood, taken in a trial of the OX40 agonist ivuxolimab. This chain connects TRBV27 to TRBJ1-5; 7 bases align to TRBD1. The CDR3 DNA sequence: TGTGCCAGCAGTTTATCGAAGGGGGCTGATCAGCCCCAGCATTTT. It translates to CASSLSKGADQPQHF.